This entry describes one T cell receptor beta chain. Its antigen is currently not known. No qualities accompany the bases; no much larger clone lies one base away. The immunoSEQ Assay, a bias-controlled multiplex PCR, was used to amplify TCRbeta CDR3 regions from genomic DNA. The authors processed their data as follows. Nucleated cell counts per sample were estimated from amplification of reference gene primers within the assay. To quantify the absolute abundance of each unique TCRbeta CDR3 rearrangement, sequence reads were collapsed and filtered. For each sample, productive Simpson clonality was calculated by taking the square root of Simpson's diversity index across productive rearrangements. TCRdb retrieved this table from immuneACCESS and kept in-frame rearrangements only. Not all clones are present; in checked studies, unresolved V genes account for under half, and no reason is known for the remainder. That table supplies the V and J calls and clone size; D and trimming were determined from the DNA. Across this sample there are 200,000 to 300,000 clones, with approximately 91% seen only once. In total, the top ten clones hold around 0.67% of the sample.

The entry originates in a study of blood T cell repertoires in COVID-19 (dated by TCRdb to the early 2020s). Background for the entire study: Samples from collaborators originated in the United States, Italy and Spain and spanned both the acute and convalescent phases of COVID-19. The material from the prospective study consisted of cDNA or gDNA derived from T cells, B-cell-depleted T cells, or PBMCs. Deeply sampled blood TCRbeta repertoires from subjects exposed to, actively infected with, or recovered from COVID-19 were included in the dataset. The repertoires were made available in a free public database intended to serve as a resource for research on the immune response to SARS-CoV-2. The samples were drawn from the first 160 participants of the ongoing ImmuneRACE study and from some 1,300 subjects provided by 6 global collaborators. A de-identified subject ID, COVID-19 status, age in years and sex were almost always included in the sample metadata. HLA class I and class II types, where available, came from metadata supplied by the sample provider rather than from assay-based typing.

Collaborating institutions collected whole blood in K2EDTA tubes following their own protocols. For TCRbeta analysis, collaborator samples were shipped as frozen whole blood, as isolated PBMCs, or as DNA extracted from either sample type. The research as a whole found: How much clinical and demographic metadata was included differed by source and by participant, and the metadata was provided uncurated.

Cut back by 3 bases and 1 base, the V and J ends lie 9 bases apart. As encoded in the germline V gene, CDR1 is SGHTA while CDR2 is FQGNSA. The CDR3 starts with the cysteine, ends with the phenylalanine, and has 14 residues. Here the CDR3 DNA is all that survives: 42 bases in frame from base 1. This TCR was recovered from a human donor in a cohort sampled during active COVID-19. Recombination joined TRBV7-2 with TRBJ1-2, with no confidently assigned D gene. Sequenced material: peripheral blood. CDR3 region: CASSFGQVNYGYTF. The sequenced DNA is TGTGCCAGCAGCTTTGGTCAGGTTAACTATGGCTACACCTTC.